This T cell receptor beta chain is from a study of Tregs in tolerant kidney transplant recipients. Some clones are missing from TCRdb's copy, which holds only in-frame ones; the method was immunoSEQ multiplex PCR. The sample contains roughly 99,000 clones, roughly 93% of which appear only once. The CDR3 runs 14 residues. With 5 bases removed from V and 5 bases from J, the gap between germline ends came to 15 bases. Germline V gives CDR1 SEHNR, CDR2 FQNEAQ (reference sequence). The source is a human donor who received a combined kidney and bone marrow transplant. The chain combines TRBV7-9 with TRBJ2-5; the D gene is possibly TRBD1 (6 bases). The sequencing here drew on CD4+ T cells from blood, taken before the transplant. The DNA for the CDR3 is TGTGCCAGCAGCCCGAGGGGGACGCGGGAGACCCAGTACTTC. Protein sequence: CASSPRGTRETQYF.